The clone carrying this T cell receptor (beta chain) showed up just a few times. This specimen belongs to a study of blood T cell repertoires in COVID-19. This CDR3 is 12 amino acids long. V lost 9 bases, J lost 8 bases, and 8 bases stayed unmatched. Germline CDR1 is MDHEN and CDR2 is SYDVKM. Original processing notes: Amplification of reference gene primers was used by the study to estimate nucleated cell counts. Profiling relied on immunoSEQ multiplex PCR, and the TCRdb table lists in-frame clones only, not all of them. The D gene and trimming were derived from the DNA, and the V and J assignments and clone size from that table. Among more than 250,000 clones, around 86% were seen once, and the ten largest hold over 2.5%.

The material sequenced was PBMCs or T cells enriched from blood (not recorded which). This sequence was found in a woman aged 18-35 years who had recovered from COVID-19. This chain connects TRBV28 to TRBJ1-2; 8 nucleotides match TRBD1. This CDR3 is CASTDRGKGYTF. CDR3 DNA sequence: TGTGCCAGTACCGACAGGGGAAAAGGCTACACCTTC.